A single sample gave rise to the 30 T cell receptor beta chains below, sequenced in a study of CD4 T cells in relation to SARS-CoV-2 and coronaviruses. CD4+ T cells from unexposed donors were obtained before the COVID-19 pandemic (2011-2018). After roughly ten days of culture, CD4+ T cells were isolated. These TCRs' antigens remain unknown. Produced via immunoSEQ multiplex PCR; TCRdb's table is partial and in-frame only. The table shows more than 20,000 clones, with roughly 73% occurring only once. The specimen sequenced was CD4+ T cells from PBMCs, cultured in vitro. The receptors were gathered from a human donor in good health.

V is TRBV19 and J is TRBJ2-6; a weak D match, TRBD1 (6 bases). The CDR3 is 18 amino acids. Germline assignment: CDR1 LNHDA and CDR2 SQIVND (reference sequence). Trimming shortened V by 6 bases and J by 0 bases, and 18 bases separated the two germline ends. The CDR3 loop is CASRDSPLPFSGANVLTF. The CDR3 DNA follows: TGTGCCAGTAGGGACAGCCCTTTGCCCTTCTCTGGGGCCAACGTCCTGACTTTC.

Here the CDR3 reads CASSTLGQTNLTYEQYF. The CDR3 DNA reads as TGTGCCAGCAGTACCCTGGGACAGACTAACTTGACCTACGAGCAGTACTTC. This chain links TRBV25-1 with TRBJ2-7, with 7 bases aligning to TRBD1. The germline V gene encodes CDR1 MGHDK and CDR2 SYGVNS. After removal of 5 bases from V and 2 bases from J, the junction contained 15 bases not matched to a gene. This CDR3 contains 17 residues.

The V and J genes are TRBV15 and TRBJ2-2; no clear D gene. Trimming removed 0 bases from V and 7 bases from J, with 3 bases in between. The CDR3 consists of 12 residues. The germline V gene has CDR1 LNHNV and CDR2 YYDKDF (reference sequence). CDR3 loop: CATSRDIGELFF. Written as DNA, the CDR3 is TGTGCCACCAGCAGAGATATCGGGGAGCTGTTTTTT.

The gene calls are TRBV6-6 and TRBJ2-3; 8 positions agree with TRBD2. CDR3 length: 16 residues. Germline values: CDR1 MNHNY, CDR2 SVGAGI (reference sequence). V gave up 5 bases and J gave up 2 bases; unmatched junction bases: 9. The DNA of the CDR3 is TGTGCCAGCAGTCCCTATGGGCGGGGGGACACAGATACGCAGTATTTT. Translated, it gives CASSPYGRGDTDTQYF.

The V call is TRBV11-2, the J call TRBJ2-2; 10 positions agree with TRBD2. Trimming removed 3 bases from V and 1 base from J; junction bases left unmatched: 5. This CDR3 region has 17 residues. Germline V gene data show CDR1 as SGHAT and CDR2 as FQNNGV. In DNA form, the CDR3 reads TGTGCCAGCAGCTTTAGGCCTAGCGGGGGGAACACCGGGGAGCTGTTTTTT. Translating it yields CASSFRPSGGNTGELFF.

This clone came up once. The CDR3 reads CASTSDTGNYGYTF. The CDR3, as DNA: TGCGCCAGCACCTCCGATACAGGGAACTATGGCTACACCTTC. The rearrangement joins TRBV5-1 to TRBJ1-2; a possible D gene is TRBD1 (6 bases). The CDR3 length is 14 residues. The germline V gene has CDR1 SGHRS and CDR2 YFSETQ. Between the trimmed V and J ends, which lost 6 bases and 2 bases, there was a span of 14 bases.

The table lists this clone with a count of one. J is TRBJ2-1 and V is TRBV4-2; possibly TRBD1 for D (6 bases). CDR3 length: 15 amino acids. Germline V gene lookup returns CDR1 LGHNA and CDR2 YNFKEQ. V lost 0 bases to trimming and J lost 3 bases, with 9 bases between them. The chain's CDR3 is CASSQDPDSYNEQFF. The CDR3 coding sequence is TGTGCCAGCAGCCAAGACCCGGACAGCTACAATGAGCAGTTCTTC.

This chain connects TRBV28 to TRBJ2-1; D perhaps matches TRBD1 (6 bases). Germline V gene sequence: CDR1 MDHEN, CDR2 SYDVKM. The length of the CDR3 is 13 residues. Trimming stripped 6 bases from V and 5 bases from J, with 11 bases between. The CDR3 spells CASRPGQHNEQFF. The CDR3 DNA sequence: TGTGCCAGCAGACCGGGACAACACAATGAGCAGTTCTTC.

V usage is TRBV24-1 and J usage is TRBJ2-3; 9 nucleotides align to TRBD2. CDR1 KGHDR and CDR2 SFDVKD come from the germline V gene. The CDR3 is 21 amino acids. V shed 3 bases, J shed 2 bases, and the junction held 20 bases outside the gene matches. CDR3 in amino acids: CATSDGLGGGRAMRSTDTQYF. In nucleotides, the CDR3 is TGTGCCACCAGTGATGGACTAGGTGGCGGGAGGGCCATGAGATCCACAGATACGCAGTATTTT.

Sample share makes this clone medium-sized. The CDR3 region is CASSLPGTDEQFF. DNA for the CDR3: TGTGCCAGCAGCTTACCCGGGACAGATGAGCAGTTCTTC. The chain employs TRBV7-9 and TRBJ2-1, with TRBD1 identical over 7 bases. The germline V gene encodes CDR1 SEHNR and CDR2 FQNEAQ (reference sequence). V trimming: 2 bases; J trimming: 8 bases; junction bases outside the gene matches: 3. The CDR3 length is 13 residues.

This chain connects TRBV7-3 to TRBJ2-1, with TRBD1 matching 8 bases. Losses at the gene ends were 5 bases for V and 4 bases for J; bases not matched to a gene: 13. This CDR3 contains 17 residues. Germline CDR1 reads SGHTA; CDR2 reads FQGTGA. This chain's CDR3 is CASSLQPTGGYYNEQFF. The CDR3 DNA is TGTGCCAGCAGCCTCCAACCTACAGGGGGTTATTACAATGAGCAGTTCTTC.

The chain couples TRBV18 to TRBJ2-4, with a tentative D call TRBD2 (6 bases). Germline CDR1 KGHSH, CDR2 LQKENI. The germline V and J ends were trimmed by 0 bases and 0 bases, with 12 bases remaining between them. CDR3 length: 17 residues. Here the CDR3 reads CASSPPGGTLAKNIQYF. CDR3 nucleotide sequence: TGTGCCAGCTCACCACCGGGGGGTACCCTAGCCAAAAACATTCAGTACTTC.

In its sample, this clone was seen a few times. The chain carries TRBV7-2 and TRBJ2-2, with a possible D match to TRBD1 (5 bases). CDR1 SGHTA and CDR2 FQGNSA come from the germline V gene. This CDR3 contains 16 residues. Trimming took off 1 base at V and 0 bases at J, with 9 bases between the two ends. The CDR3 loop reads CASSLVGLTNTGELFF. The DNA for the CDR3 is TGTGCCAGCAGCTTAGTGGGGCTAACGAACACCGGGGAGCTGTTTTTT.

The chain is built from TRBV18 and TRBJ1-6; 9 positions agree with TRBD1. Germline loops: CDR1 KGHSH, CDR2 LQKENI. With V trimmed by 5 bases and J by 6 bases, 5 bases remained unmatched. The CDR3 contains 15 residues. The chain's CDR3 is CASSEQGATNSPLHF. The CDR3 nucleotides read TGTGCCAGCTCAGAACAGGGGGCTACTAATTCACCCCTCCACTTT.

The gene calls are TRBV28 and TRBJ1-4, with 8 bases matching TRBD1. The CDR3 is 16 amino acids. Per the germline V gene, CDR1 is MDHEN and CDR2 is SYDVKM. Trimming removed 4 bases from V and 6 bases from J; junction bases left unmatched: 10. CDR3 sequence reads: CASSSASWTGYEKLFF. In DNA form, the CDR3 reads TGTGCCAGCAGTTCCGCCTCCTGGACAGGGTATGAAAAACTGTTTTTT.

The J gene is TRBJ2-1, the V gene TRBV5-4; possibly TRBD1 for D (7 bases). This CDR3 has 14 residues. Germline V gene sequence: CDR1 SGHNT, CDR2 YYREEE (reference sequence). Trimming removed 5 bases from V and 9 bases from J, with 18 bases in between. CDR3 in amino acids: CASRTRTGSFEQFF. CDR3 nucleotides: TGTGCCAGCAGGACTAGGACAGGTAGTTTTGAGCAGTTCTTC. Variable domain in full (rest from reference TRBV5-4 and TRBJ2-1): ETGVTQSPTHLIKTRGQQVTLRCSSQSGHNTVSWYQQALGQGPQFIFQYYREEENGRGNFPPRFSGLQFPNYSSELNVNALELDDSALYLCASRTRTGSFEQFFGPGTRLTVL.

V and J are TRBV9 and TRBJ1-2, with a possible D match to TRBD1 (6 bases). The CDR3 is 14 amino acids. Trimming cost V 3 bases and J 4 bases, with 13 bases left between them. Looked up from germline, CDR1 is SGDLS and CDR2 is YYNGEE. DNA for the CDR3: TGTGCCAGCAGCGCTCGGACAGAACCCTATGGCTACACCTTC. Its protein is CASSARTEPYGYTF.

This chain links TRBV5-6 with TRBJ1-2; D uncertain. The V gene's germline CDR1 is SGHDT and CDR2 YYEEEE. The V end lost 1 base, the J end lost 6 bases, and 25 bases lay between the germline ends. The CDR3 is made up of 18 amino acids. CDR3 DNA: TGTGCCAGCAGCTTGATAGGCGTCGTCGGGAGGCCCACCGATGGCTACACCTTC. Encoded protein: CASSLIGVVGRPTDGYTF.

The CDR3 loop is CASSISAGGHSTDTQYF. The CDR3 bases are TGTGCCAGTAGTATTTCCGCGGGAGGCCATAGCACAGATACGCAGTATTTT. The chain combines TRBV19 with TRBJ2-3, with 8 bases identical to TRBD2. J was trimmed by 0 bases and V by 3 bases; bases with no gene match: 8. The CDR3 spans 17 residues. The germline CDR1 and CDR2 sequences are LNHDA and SQIVND (reference sequence).

This clone was detected only a few times. The chain couples TRBV7-9 to TRBJ2-5; possibly TRBD2 for D (6 bases). From germline, CDR1 is SEHNR and CDR2 FQNEAQ (reference sequence). Trimming removed 4 bases from V and 5 bases from J, with 17 bases in between. The CDR3 has 15 residues. CDR3 sequence: CASSSGLARGETQYF. The CDR3 DNA reads as TGTGCCAGCAGCTCCGGCCTCGCCCGGGGGGAGACCCAGTACTTC. The entire variable domain, with the rest obtained from reference TRBV7-9 and TRBJ2-5, is as follows: DTGVSQNPRHKITKRGQNVTFRCDPISEHNRLYWYRQTLGQGPEFLTYFQNEAQLEKSRLLSDRFSAERPKGSFSTLEIQRTEQGDSAMYLCASSSGLARGETQYFGPGTRLLVL.

The rearrangement uses TRBV2 and TRBJ1-1; D is unresolved. Between the trimmed V and J ends, which lost 6 bases and 11 bases, there was a span of 16 bases. Germline CDR1 is SNHLY and CDR2 is FYNNEI. CDR3 length: 12 amino acids. The CDR3 spells CASSRERGMAFF. Here the CDR3 DNA reads TGTGCCAGCAGCAGAGAGAGAGGGATGGCTTTCTTT. The full variable domain, completed using reference TRBV2 and TRBJ1-1, is EPEVTQTPSHQVTQMGQEVILRCVPISNHLYFYWYRQILGQKVEFLVSFYNNEISEKSEIFDDQFSVERPDGSNFTLKIRSTKLEDSAMYFCASSRERGMAFFGQGTRLTVV.

The chain uses TRBV11-2 and TRBJ1-1; D call uncertain. This CDR3 contains 13 residues. Germline values: CDR1 SGHAT, CDR2 FQNNGV. Trimming shortened V by 3 bases and J by 5 bases, and 10 bases separated the two germline ends. CDR3 protein: CASSLATGTEAFF. CDR3 nucleotides: TGTGCCAGCAGCTTGGCGACGGGGACTGAAGCTTTCTTT.

This chain connects TRBV3-1 (or the pseudogene TRBV3-2) to TRBJ1-6; D gene ambiguous. V lost 1 base, J lost 9 bases, and 13 bases lay in between. The CDR3 extends over 15 amino acids. Germline CDR1 and CDR2: LGHDT and YNNKEL (reference sequence). CDR3 protein: CASSQGGSGSSPLHF. The CDR3, as DNA: TGTGCCAGCAGCCAAGGAGGCAGTGGGAGTTCACCCCTCCACTTT.

The V call is TRBV5-1, the J call TRBJ2-5; D remains unclear. The V gene's germline CDR1 is SGHRS and CDR2 YFSETQ. The CDR3 runs to 14 residues. V gave up 0 bases and J gave up 5 bases, with 11 bases separating them. Here the CDR3 reads CASSLGGIGETQYF. The DNA of the CDR3 is TGCGCCAGCAGCTTGGGCGGTATTGGGGAGACCCAGTACTTC.

The chain recombines TRBV19 with TRBJ2-2; tentative D call: TRBD2 (7 bases). Looked up from germline, CDR1 is LNHDA and CDR2 is SQIVND (reference sequence). Trimming left V 5 bases short and J 5 bases short, with 12 bases between. The CDR3 totals 14 residues. CDR3: CASSRGAATGELFF. CDR3 nucleotide sequence: TGTGCCAGTAGTCGGGGGGCCGCAACCGGGGAGCTGTTTTTT.

V and J are TRBV6-5 and TRBJ2-7; 11 positions agree with TRBD2. The V and J ends lost 7 bases and 3 bases, in that order; junction bases with no gene match: 5. From germline, CDR1 is MNHEY and CDR2 SVGAGI. CDR3 length equals 14 residues. CDR3 nucleotide sequence: TGTGCCAGCACTCGACTAGCGGGAAGCTACGAGCAGTACTTC. This gives the protein CASTRLAGSYEQYF.

This chain connects TRBV19 to TRBJ1-5, with D possibly TRBD1 on 6 matching bases. Germline lookup yields CDR1 LNHDA and CDR2 SQIVND (reference sequence). The CDR3 consists of 17 residues. Trimming removed 4 bases at V and 5 bases at J, with 21 bases between. The CDR3 region is CASSKTHSTGFYQPQHF. The CDR3 nucleotides read TGTGCCAGTAGTAAAACTCATTCAACAGGGTTTTATCAGCCCCAGCATTTT.

The V gene is TRBV3-1 (or the pseudogene TRBV3-2), the J gene TRBJ2-3; D not resolved. CDR3 length: 14 amino acids. Trimming removed 4 bases from V and 5 bases from J, with 13 bases in between. The germline CDR1 and CDR2 sequences are LGHDT and YNNKEL (reference sequence). This chain's CDR3 is CASSPFSKVDTQYF. The DNA for the CDR3 is TGTGCCAGCAGCCCCTTCTCCAAGGTAGATACGCAGTATTTT.

The chain joins TRBV20-1 to TRBJ2-5; D not resolved. The CDR3 covers 11 residues. Trimming pared 4 bases from V and 5 bases from J, leaving 8 bases between. From germline, CDR1 is DFQATT and CDR2 SNEGSKA (reference sequence). The CDR3 is CSATSEETQYF. CDR3 in DNA: TGCAGTGCTACTAGTGAGGAGACCCAGTACTTC.

The chain employs TRBV5-8 and TRBJ2-1; D uncertain. V lost 0 bases to trimming and J lost 2 bases, with 6 bases between them. The CDR3 runs to 14 residues. CDR1 is SGHTS and CDR2 is YDEGEE in the germline V gene. CDR3 region: CASSLGEPYNEQFF. The CDR3 coding sequence is TGTGCCAGCAGCTTGGGGGAACCCTACAATGAGCAGTTCTTC.